A selection of T cell receptor beta chains follows, all from one sample in a study of beta chain features in type 1 diabetes. Sequencing was performed with immunoSEQ multiplex PCR; in TCRdb, only in-frame clones are kept and a portion is missing. The sample has roughly 250,000 clones, around 21% seen once; the top ten hold 0.028%. Sequenced sample: naive CD4+ T cells from blood. These receptor sequences come from a woman between 40 and 50 years old with type 1 diabetes. The CDR3 runs from the conserved cysteine through the conserved F or W. A D gene is named only where the DNA matches it firmly. The size field is filled for only some rows; it gives once, few, many or a size class.

>NA|TRBJ2-5|TRBD2|TRBV14
TGTGCCAGCAGCCGGGACGGGACTAGCGATCAAGAGACCCAGTACTTC
CASSRDGTSDQETQYF
>NA|TRBJ2-7|NA|TRBV5-8
TGTGCCAGCAGCTCAAGAACTACGCGTCCGTACGAGCAGTACTTC
CASSSRTTRPYEQYF
>few|TRBJ2-2|NA|TRBV29-1
TGCAGCGTTGGCACTAGGAACACCGGGGAGCTGTTTTTT
CSVGTRNTGELFF
>few|TRBJ2-5|TRBD1|TRBV11-3
TGTGCCAGCAGCCCCGGGACAGGGGGCTTCCAAGAGACCCAGTACTTC
CASSPGTGGFQETQYF
>NA|TRBJ2-1|TRBD1|TRBV27
TGTGCCAGCAGTCCCCGGACAGGGGGAACGTACAATGAGCAGTTCTTC
CASSPRTGGTYNEQFF
>NA|TRBJ2-2|NA|TRBV18
TGTGCCAGCTCACCAGTGACTGTAAACACCGGGGAGCTGTTTTTT
CASSPVTVNTGELFF
>few|TRBJ2-5|NA|TRBV4-3
TGCGCCAGCAGCCAAGATAGTCGGGGGTTTGGAGAGACCCAGTACTTC
CASSQDSRGFGETQYF
>few|TRBJ2-7|NA|TRBV27
TGTGCCAGCAGTTCATCACAGCTCTACGAGCAGTACTTC
CASSSSQLYEQYF
>NA|TRBJ2-3|NA|TRBV5-1
TGCGCCAGCAGCCCGGGCACAGATACGCAGTATTTT
CASSPGTDTQYF
>NA|TRBJ2-7|NA|TRBV29-1
TGCAGCGTTAACGAGAACTCCTACGAGCAGTACTTC
CSVNENSYEQYF
>NA|TRBJ1-2|NA|TRBV13
TGTGCCAGCAGCTTAGAAGGTTTGAGGGTCGGTGGCTACACCTTC
CASSLEGLRVGGYTF
>NA|TRBJ2-7|NA|TRBV9
TGTGCCAGCAGCAGCAGCGTTAGCGGCTCCTACGAGCAGTACTTC
CASSSSVSGSYEQYF
>few|TRBJ2-2|NA|TRBV28
TGTGCCAGCGCAAACCAGGACACCGGGGAGCTGTTTTTT
CASANQDTGELFF
>NA|TRBJ1-2|NA|TRBV28
TGTGCCAGCAGTCTGGTGAACGAACAGGGCGGCGGCTACACCTTC
CASSLVNEQGGGYTF
>NA|TRBJ2-5|NA|TRBV18
TGTGCCAGCTCACCACCGTCCAGGGTAGAGACCCAGTACTTC
CASSPPSRVETQYF
>NA|TRBJ1-1|NA|TRBV4-3
TGCGCCAGCAGCTATTACCCAGGGGACACTGAAGCTTTCTTT
CASSYYPGDTEAFF
>NA|TRBJ2-5|TRBD1|TRBV5-1
TGCGCCAGCAGCCGAGTAGGGGGCGCGGAAGAGACCCAGTACTTC
CASSRVGGAEETQYF
>few|TRBJ2-6|TRBD1|TRBV27
TGTGCCAGCAGGACAGGGGGGGCTGGGGCCAACGTCCTGACTTTC
CASRTGGAGANVLTF
>NA|TRBJ2-1|TRBD1|TRBV30
TGTGCCGGCAACGAAGACAGGGGGAGGAGGAATGAGCAGTTCTTC
CAGNEDRGRRNEQFF
>few|TRBJ2-1|TRBD1|TRBV29-1
TGCAGCGTTTCCGGGACAGGGGGTCCCCTAGCTGGAGCGTACAATGAGCAGTTCTTC
CSVSGTGGPLAGAYNEQFF
>NA|TRBJ1-1|NA|TRBV20-1
TGCAGTGCTAGCCGCGGCTACGCAGCTTTCTTT
CSASRGYAAFF
>NA|TRBJ1-1|NA|TRBV11-2
TGTGCCAGCAGCCCTGACAGACTGAACACTGAAGCTTTCTTT
CASSPDRLNTEAFF
>NA|TRBJ2-7|TRBD1|TRBV29-1
TGCAGCGTCGAAGACAGGGTTGAGCAGTACTTC
CSVEDRVEQYF
>NA|TRBJ2-2|NA|TRBV28
TGTGCCAGCAGAGTCTCGGGGACCGGGGAGCTGTTTTTT
CASRVSGTGELFF
>NA|TRBJ1-5|TRBD1|TRBV30
TGTGCCTGGAGCTCCGGGACAGCCAACAATCAGCCCCAGCATTTT
CAWSSGTANNQPQHF
>NA|TRBJ2-1|NA|TRBV7-8
TGTGCCAGCAGCTCTAGGGGGACAATCAACAATGAGCAGTTCTTC
CASSSRGTINNEQFF
>NA|TRBJ1-1|TRBD1|TRBV5-6
TGTGCCAGCAGCCGTGCGGACAGGGGGAACACTGAAGCTTTCTTT
CASSRADRGNTEAFF
>few|TRBJ1-4|TRBD1|TRBV5-4
TGTGCCAGCAGCGTTGACAGGGGTAATGAAAAACTGTTTTTT
CASSVDRGNEKLFF
>NA|TRBJ2-1|NA|TRBV28
TGTGCCAGCAGTTTCGGGTCGTCCTACAATGAGCAGTTCTTC
CASSFGSSYNEQFF
>few|TRBJ2-7|TRBD2|TRBV4-3
TGCGCCAGCAGCCAAGATTTGACTAGCGGTTCTACCTCCTACGAGCAGTACTTC
CASSQDLTSGSTSYEQYF
>NA|TRBJ2-5|NA|TRBV5-1
TGCGCCAGCAAGGGAGGCGAGACCCAGTACTTC
CASKGGETQYF
>NA|TRBJ2-7|NA|TRBV29-1
TGCAGCGCCCGGGGAGACGGCTCCTCCGAGCAGTACTTC
CSARGDGSSEQYF
>few|TRBJ2-2|NA|TRBV2
TGTGCCAGCAGGTCTAGTGATACCGGGGAGCTGTTTTTT
CASRSSDTGELFF
>NA|TRBJ1-2|NA|TRBV9
TGTGCCAGCAGCGTAGGAACAGGGCCTTATGGCTACACCTTC
CASSVGTGPYGYTF
>few|TRBJ2-1|NA|TRBV19
TGTGCCAGTAGTCCCCCGACTAGCTACAATGAGCAGTTCTTC
CASSPPTSYNEQFF
>few|TRBJ1-1|TRBD1|TRBV28
TGTGCCAGCAGCATCGCAGGGGGCGGGACTGAAGCTTTCTTT
CASSIAGGGTEAFF
>NA|TRBJ1-4|NA|TRBV5-6
TGTGCCAGCAGTGGGAGAGAGGGCGAAAAACTGTTTTTT
CASSGREGEKLFF